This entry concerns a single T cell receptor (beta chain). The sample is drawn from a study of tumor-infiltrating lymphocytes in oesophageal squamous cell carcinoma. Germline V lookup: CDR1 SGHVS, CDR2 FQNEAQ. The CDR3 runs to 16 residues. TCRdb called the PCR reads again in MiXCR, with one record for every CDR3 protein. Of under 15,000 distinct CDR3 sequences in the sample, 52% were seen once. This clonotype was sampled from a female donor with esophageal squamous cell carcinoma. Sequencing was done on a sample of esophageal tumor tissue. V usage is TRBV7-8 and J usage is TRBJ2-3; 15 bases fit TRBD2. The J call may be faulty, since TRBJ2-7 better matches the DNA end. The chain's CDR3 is CASSPGTSGRSYEQYF. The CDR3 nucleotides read TGTGCCAGCAGCCCTGGGACTAGCGGGAGGTCCTACGAGCAGTACTTC.